This entry lists 20 T cell receptor beta chains sequenced from one sample in a study of blood T cell repertoires in COVID-19. Clones were sequenced by immunoSEQ multiplex PCR, and TCRdb holds only the in-frame ones, with some missing. The data hold about 97,000 clones, with roughly 85% observed a single time. Sequencing was done on a sample of peripheral blood. All receptors come from a man between 50 and 59 years old with active COVID-19.

The chain recombines TRBV5-1 with TRBJ2-3; D gene unclear. Trimming took 3 bases from V and 0 from J, leaving 11 bases between them. The CDR3 totals 15 residues. The germline V gene has CDR1 SGHRS and CDR2 YFSETQ. The CDR3 nucleotides are TGCGCCAGCAGCTCCTACAAGACTAGCACAGATACGCAGTATTTT. Translated: CASSSYKTSTDTQYF.

The V call is TRBV27, the J call TRBJ1-6, with 7 bases identical to TRBD1. The J segment lost 10 bases and the V segment lost 5 bases, leaving 11 bases of the junction unmatched. Germline CDR1 is MNHEY and CDR2 is SMNVEV (reference sequence). The CDR3 has 15 residues. The CDR3 spells CASSPGGVGGSPLHF. CDR3 coding DNA: TGTGCCAGCAGTCCAGGGGGTGTAGGGGGATCACCCCTCCACTTT.

The chain joins TRBV4-1 to TRBJ2-7, with 9 bases matching TRBD2. The length of the CDR3 is 15 residues. J was trimmed by 3 bases and V by 5 bases; bases with no gene match: 8. Germline V gene sequence: CDR1 MGHRA, CDR2 YSYEKL. Here the CDR3 reads CASSYPAGGYYEQYF. CDR3 nucleotides: TGCGCCAGCAGCTACCCGGCGGGGGGGTACTACGAGCAGTACTTC.

The rearrangement links TRBV2 to TRBJ2-7; 11 bases line up with TRBD1. This CDR3 region has 14 residues. Germline CDR1 and CDR2: SNHLY and FYNNEI. Unmatched junction bases numbered 5, after V lost 7 bases and J lost 3 bases. The CDR3 region is CASTRDRGSYEQYF. The CDR3 bases are TGTGCCAGCACCAGGGACAGGGGGAGCTACGAGCAGTACTTC.

The chain employs TRBV5-1 and TRBJ1-1, with D possibly being TRBD1 (6 bases). The germline V and J ends were trimmed by 2 bases and 0 bases, with 17 bases remaining between them. Per germline, CDR1 SGHRS and CDR2 YFSETQ. The CDR3 sequence is 17 residues long. The CDR3 loop is CASSFGGQMMVNTEAFF. For the CDR3, the DNA is TGCGCCAGCAGCTTCGGGGGGCAGATGATGGTGAACACTGAAGCTTTCTTT.

The chain links TRBV18 to TRBJ2-7; D might be TRBD2 (5 bases). V lost 3 bases, J lost 7 bases, and 16 bases lay in between. Germline loops: CDR1 KGHSH, CDR2 LQKENI. CDR3 length: 14 residues. This CDR3 reads CASSPSPSTGEQYF. The CDR3 coding sequence is TGTGCCAGCTCACCTAGCCCTTCAACGGGGGAGCAGTACTTC.

The V call is TRBV10-1, the J call TRBJ2-7; 16 nucleotides match TRBD2. The trim removed 7 bases at V and 1 base at J, leaving 10 bases unmatched. The CDR3 consists of 18 residues. Germline CDR1 WNHNN, CDR2 SYGVQD (reference sequence). The CDR3 is CASTPGLAGGVSSYEQYF. As DNA, the CDR3 is TGCGCCAGCACCCCGGGACTAGCGGGGGGGGTATCGTCCTACGAGCAGTACTTC.

V gene TRBV7-9 combines with J gene TRBJ1-2; 7 nucleotides line up with TRBD1. Trimming removed 5 bases from V and 4 bases from J; junction bases left unmatched: 10. Germline lookup yields CDR1 SEHNR and CDR2 FQNEAQ (reference sequence). The CDR3 runs 15 residues. The CDR3 loop is CASSTRDRPLYGYTF. The DNA of the CDR3 is TGTGCCAGCAGCACCCGGGACAGACCTCTCTATGGCTACACCTTC.

This CDR3 reads CASSLGQGRGTQYF. The CDR3 nucleotides are TGCGCCAGCAGCTTGGGACAGGGGAGGGGGACCCAGTACTTC. The V and J genes are TRBV5-1 and TRBJ2-5, with D possibly TRBD1 on 8 matching bases. CDR1 is SGHRS, CDR2 YFSETQ, per germline. V lost 0 bases, J lost 7 bases, and 13 bases lay in between. The CDR3 extends over 14 amino acids.

This clone has just one count. The V gene is TRBV14, the J gene TRBJ1-6; TRBD1 matches at 7 bases. The CDR3 has 15 residues. The germline gives CDR1 SGHDN, CDR2 FVKESK. The V segment lost 4 bases and the J segment 9 bases; nucleotides outside the gene matches: 9. The CDR3 DNA sequence: TGTGCCAGCAGCCGAGACAGGGTTGGTAGTTCACCCCTCCACTTT. Translation: CASSRDRVGSSPLHF.

The V gene is TRBV5-4, the J gene TRBJ2-5, with D tentatively TRBD1 (5 bases). The germline gives CDR1 SGHNT, CDR2 YYREEE (reference sequence). Trimming took off 4 bases at V and 6 bases at J, with 19 bases between the two ends. CDR3 length: 15 residues. The CDR3 spells CASSDPQGGRKTQYF. The CDR3, as DNA: TGTGCCAGCAGCGACCCCCAGGGCGGCCGAAAGACCCAGTACTTC.

The chain has TRBV5-1 and TRBJ2-1, with TRBD2 matching over 12 bases. CDR1 SGHRS and CDR2 YFSETQ come from the germline V gene. Trimming removed 0 bases from V and 10 bases from J; junction bases left unmatched: 5. There are 15 residues in the CDR3. CDR3 DNA sequence: TGCGCCAGCAGCTTGGATCTAGCGGGGGGGCGAGAGCAGTTCTTC. Its translation: CASSLDLAGGREQFF.

V usage is TRBV7-9 and J usage is TRBJ1-1; no clear D. Trimming pared 3 bases from V and 3 bases from J, leaving 14 bases between. Germline CDR1 reads SEHNR; CDR2 reads FQNEAQ (reference sequence). This CDR3 contains 15 residues. The DNA of the CDR3 is TGTGCCAGCAGCTTGAGTTCAGTCGGGGACACTGAAGCTTTCTTT. Translation: CASSLSSVGDTEAFF.

J is TRBJ1-3 and V is TRBV19; 8 nucleotides agree with TRBD1. Germline V lookup: CDR1 LNHDA, CDR2 SQIVND (reference sequence). The CDR3 has 15 residues. Trimming cost V 4 bases and J 1 base; bases outside gene matches: 3. As DNA, the CDR3 is TGTGCCAGTAGTAGACAGGGGAAGTCTGGAAACACCATATATTTT. Protein: CASSRQGKSGNTIYF.

The chain has TRBV5-1 and TRBJ2-5; no reliable D call. Per germline, CDR1 SGHRS and CDR2 YFSETQ. The CDR3 is 14 amino acids. The ends were cut back, 0 bases at V and 1 base at J, with 7 bases in the middle. The CDR3 DNA is TGCGCCAGCAGCTTGGCCTTATCCCAAGAGACCCAGTACTTC. Its protein product is CASSLALSQETQYF.

V usage is TRBV19 and J usage is TRBJ1-1, with unresolved D. Trimming removed 1 base from V and 2 bases from J, with 11 bases in between. Looked up from germline, CDR1 is LNHDA and CDR2 is SQIVND (reference sequence). The CDR3 totals 15 residues. DNA for the CDR3: TGTGCCAGTAGTATAGGTGCCAGTATCAACACTGAAGCTTTCTTT. Its translation: CASSIGASINTEAFF.

This clone appeared a single time. The rearrangement links TRBV7-3 to TRBJ1-6; 7 nucleotides agree with TRBD1. The V segment lost 5 bases and the J segment 10 bases; nucleotides outside the gene matches: 11. The CDR3 is made up of 15 amino acids. The germline CDR1 and CDR2 sequences are SGHTA and FQGTGA. The CDR3 DNA sequence: TGTGCCAGCAGCCCCACACCGGACAGGACATCACCCCTCCACTTT. Its translation: CASSPTPDRTSPLHF.

The rearrangement uses TRBV3-1 (or the pseudogene TRBV3-2) and TRBJ1-5, with D unresolved. The germline V and J ends were trimmed by 1 base and 7 bases, with 11 bases remaining between them. CDR1 is LGHDT and CDR2 is YNNKEL in the germline V gene (reference sequence). This CDR3 is 14 amino acids long. DNA for the CDR3: TGTGCCAGCAGCCAAGGAGGCGCTGGACAGCCCCAGCATTTT. It specifies CASSQGGAGQPQHF.

J is TRBJ1-6 and V is TRBV27, with D perhaps TRBD1 (5 bases). Trimming left V 8 bases short and J 6 bases short, with 14 bases between. This CDR3 spans 14 amino acids. The V gene's germline CDR1 is MNHEY and CDR2 SMNVEV (reference sequence). In DNA, the CDR3 is TGTGCCAGCCTTCCTACCCAGGGTAATTCACCCCTCCACTTT. Residues: CASLPTQGNSPLHF.

The V call is TRBV7-2, the J call TRBJ1-2; 11 nucleotides agree with TRBD1. Germline CDR1 reads SGHTA; CDR2 reads FQGNSA. CDR3 length: 15 residues. The V segment lost 2 bases and the J segment 8 bases; nucleotides outside the gene matches: 7. CDR3 DNA sequence: TGTGCCAGCAGCTTATTCGGGGACAGGGGGAAAGGCTACACCTTC. Translation gives CASSLFGDRGKGYTF.